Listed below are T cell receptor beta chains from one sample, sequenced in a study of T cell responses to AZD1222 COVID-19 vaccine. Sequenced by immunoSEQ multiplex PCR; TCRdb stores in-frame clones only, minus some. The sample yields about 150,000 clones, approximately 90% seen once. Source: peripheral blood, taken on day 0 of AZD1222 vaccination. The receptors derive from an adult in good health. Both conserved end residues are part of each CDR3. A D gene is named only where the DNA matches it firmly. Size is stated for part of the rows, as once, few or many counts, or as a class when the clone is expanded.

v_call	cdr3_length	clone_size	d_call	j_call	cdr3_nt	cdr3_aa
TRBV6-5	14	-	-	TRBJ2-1	TGTGCCAGCAGTTACGGTCAGGTAAACAATGAGCAGTTCTTC	CASSYGQVNNEQFF
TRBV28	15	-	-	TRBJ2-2	TGTGCCAGCAGTTTAACCGGGACCGTCCCGGGGGAGCTGTTTTTT	CASSLTGTVPGELFF
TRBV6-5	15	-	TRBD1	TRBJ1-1	TGTGCCAGCAGCAGCACCGGACAGGAGAACACTGAAGCTTTCTTT	CASSSTGQENTEAFF
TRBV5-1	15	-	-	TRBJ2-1	TGCGCCAGCAGTCACGGGACCCAAAACTACAATGAGCAGTTCTTC	CASSHGTQNYNEQFF
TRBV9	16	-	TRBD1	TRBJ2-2	TGTGCCAGCAGCCAAGGGGGGACAGGGGACACCGGGGAGCTGTTTTTT	CASSQGGTGDTGELFF
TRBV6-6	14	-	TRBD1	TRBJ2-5	TGTGCCAGCAGTTACTCGAGACAGGGGGAGACCCAGTACTTC	CASSYSRQGETQYF
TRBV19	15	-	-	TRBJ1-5	TGTGCCAGTAGTATAGATACAGGGATCCGGCAGCCCCAGCATTTT	CASSIDTGIRQPQHF
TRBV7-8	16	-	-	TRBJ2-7	TGTGCCAGCAGCCAGAGGCCGGGACGGGTGACCTACGAGCAGTACTTC	CASSQRPGRVTYEQYF
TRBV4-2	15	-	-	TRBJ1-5	TGTGCCAGCAGCCAAGATGGGGACACCAATCAGCCCCAGCATTTT	CASSQDGDTNQPQHF
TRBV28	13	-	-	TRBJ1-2	TGTGCCAGCAGTCCAACTACCCCATATGGCTACACCTTC	CASSPTTPYGYTF
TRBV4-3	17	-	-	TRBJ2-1	TGCGCCAGCAGCCTTACCCTCGGGGGCAGAGGGCAGGGGGAGCAGTTCTTC	CASSLTLGGRGQGEQFF
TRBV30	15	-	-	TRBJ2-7	TGTGCCTGGAGTGTACTAGTGGACAAGATCTACGAGCAGTACTTC	CAWSVLVDKIYEQYF
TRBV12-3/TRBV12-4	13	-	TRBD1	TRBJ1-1	TGTGCCAGCAGGGGACAGGCGAACACTGAAGCTTTCTTT	CASRGQANTEAFF
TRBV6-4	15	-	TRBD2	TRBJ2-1	TGTGCCAGCAGTGAGGGACTAGCGGGAGTCAATGAGCAGTTCTTC	CASSEGLAGVNEQFF
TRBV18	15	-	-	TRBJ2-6	TGTGCCAGCTCCCCTGGACTACTAGGCACCAACGTCCTGACTTTC	CASSPGLLGTNVLTF
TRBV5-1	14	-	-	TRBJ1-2	TGCGCCAGCAGCTTGGGCCAGGGAGATCGTGGCTACACCTTC	CASSLGQGDRGYTF
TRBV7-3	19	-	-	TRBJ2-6	TGTGCCAGCAGCTTAAATTACGTAGGACGTTCATCTGGGGCCAACGTCCTGACTTTC	CASSLNYVGRSSGANVLTF
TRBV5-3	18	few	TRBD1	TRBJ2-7	TGTGCCAGAAGCAAGGACAGGGGGCGACTCGATTTTTCCTACGAGCAGTACTTC	CARSKDRGRLDFSYEQYF
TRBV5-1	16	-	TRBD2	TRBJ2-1	TGCGCCAGCAGCTTGGCCGCAAGGGAGGGCTACAATGAGCAGTTCTTC	CASSLAAREGYNEQFF
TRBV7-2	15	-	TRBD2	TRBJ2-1	TGTGCCAGCAGCTTAGTCCCTAGCGGGAACAATGAGCAGTTCTTC	CASSLVPSGNNEQFF
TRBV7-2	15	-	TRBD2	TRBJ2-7	TGTGCCAGCAGCTTAAGGGCGGGAGGCTCCTACGAGCAGTACTTC	CASSLRAGGSYEQYF
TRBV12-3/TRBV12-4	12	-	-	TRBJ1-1	TGTGCCAGCAGTTTTAAGGGGGCTGAAGCTTTCTTT	CASSFKGAEAFF
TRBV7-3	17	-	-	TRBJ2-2	TGTGCCAGCAGCTTAATGCCCGCGATGGTAGGACCCGGGGAGCTGTTTTTT	CASSLMPAMVGPGELFF
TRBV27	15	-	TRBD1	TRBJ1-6	TGTGCCAGCACCCTACAGGGGCCCTATAATTCACCCCTCCACTTT	CASTLQGPYNSPLHF
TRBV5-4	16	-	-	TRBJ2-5	TGTGCCAGCAGCTCTCGAGGGGGACCATACCAAGAGACCCAGTACTTC	CASSSRGGPYQETQYF
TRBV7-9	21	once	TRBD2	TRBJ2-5	TGTGCCAGCACCCACCCGCTTTTGTCTCCCGCCGGGACTAGCAGAGAAGAGACCCAGTACTTC	CASTHPLLSPAGTSREETQYF
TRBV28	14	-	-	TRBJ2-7	TGTGCCAGCAGTCCGACCGGCTTAGCCGGGGAGCAGTACTTC	CASSPTGLAGEQYF
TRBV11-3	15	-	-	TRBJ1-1	TGTGCCAGCAGCTTGGGCCCAGGGATGAACACTGAAGCTTTCTTT	CASSLGPGMNTEAFF
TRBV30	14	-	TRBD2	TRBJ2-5	TGTGCCTGGAGTGTACTTAGCGGGAGGGAGACCCAGTACTTC	CAWSVLSGRETQYF
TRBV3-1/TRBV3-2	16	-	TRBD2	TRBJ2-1	TGTGCCAGCAGCCAAATCGGACTAGCAGCATACAATGAGCAGTTCTTC	CASSQIGLAAYNEQFF
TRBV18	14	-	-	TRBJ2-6	TGTGCCAGCTCACCAGGGACTGGGGCCAACGTCCTGACTTTC	CASSPGTGANVLTF
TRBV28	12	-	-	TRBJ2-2	TGTGCCAGCAGTTTGAACACCGGGGAGCTGTTTTTT	CASSLNTGELFF
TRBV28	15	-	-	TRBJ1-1	TGTGCCAGCAGTTTGCGGAACAGGCTGAACACTGAAGCTTTCTTT	CASSLRNRLNTEAFF
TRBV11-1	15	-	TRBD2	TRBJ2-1	TGTGCCAGCAGCACGGGACTAGCGGGAGTAAATGAGCAGTTCTTC	CASSTGLAGVNEQFF
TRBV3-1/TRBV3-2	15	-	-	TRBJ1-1	TGTGCCAGCAGCGGGACATCGCCCGGGGACACTGAAGCTTTCTTT	CASSGTSPGDTEAFF
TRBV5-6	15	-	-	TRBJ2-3	TGTGCCAGCAAACGGATGTGGAGTAGCACAGATACGCAGTATTTT	CASKRMWSSTDTQYF
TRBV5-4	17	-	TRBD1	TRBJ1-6	TGTGCCAGCAGCTTGGCGGACAGGGGGAGTCTAAATTCACCCCTCCACTTT	CASSLADRGSLNSPLHF
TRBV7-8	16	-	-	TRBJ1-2	TGTGCCAGCAGCTTACGGACAGATGAAATACTTTATGGCTACACCTTC	CASSLRTDEILYGYTF
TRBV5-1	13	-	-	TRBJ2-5	TGCGCCAGCAGCTTCAGGGGATCGGAGACCCAGTACTTC	CASSFRGSETQYF
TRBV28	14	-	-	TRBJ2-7	TGTGCCAGCAGTCTCAGGACGTACCTATACGAGCAGTACTTC	CASSLRTYLYEQYF
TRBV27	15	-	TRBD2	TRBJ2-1	TGTGCCAGCAGGTGGGGTAGCGGGACCTACAATGAGCAGTTCTTC	CASRWGSGTYNEQFF
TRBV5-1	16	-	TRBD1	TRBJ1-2	TGCGCCAGCAGACGGTCAACTCTGACAGGGGGCTATGGCTACACCTTC	CASRRSTLTGGYGYTF
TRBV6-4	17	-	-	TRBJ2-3	TGTGCCAGCAGTGAGACTGTGGGTTTAGGCGTGGCAGATACGCAGTATTTT	CASSETVGLGVADTQYF
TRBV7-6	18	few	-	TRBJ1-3	TGTGCCAGCAGCTCAGACCTGGACAGTCCAGACTCTGGAAACACCATATATTTT	CASSSDLDSPDSGNTIYF